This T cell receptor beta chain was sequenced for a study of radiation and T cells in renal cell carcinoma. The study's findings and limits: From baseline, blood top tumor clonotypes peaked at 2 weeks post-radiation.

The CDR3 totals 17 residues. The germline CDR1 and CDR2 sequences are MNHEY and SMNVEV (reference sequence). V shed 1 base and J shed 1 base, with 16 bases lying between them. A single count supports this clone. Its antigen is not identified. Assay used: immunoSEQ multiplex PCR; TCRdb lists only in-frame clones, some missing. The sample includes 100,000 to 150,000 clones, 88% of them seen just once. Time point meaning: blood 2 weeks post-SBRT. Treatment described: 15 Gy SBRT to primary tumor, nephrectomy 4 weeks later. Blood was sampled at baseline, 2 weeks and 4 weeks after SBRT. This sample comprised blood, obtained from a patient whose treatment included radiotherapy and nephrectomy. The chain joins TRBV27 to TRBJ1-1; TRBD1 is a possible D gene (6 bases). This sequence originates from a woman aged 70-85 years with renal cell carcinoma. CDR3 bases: TGTGCCAGCAGTTTATATGGACAGTCAAAGGGGAACACTGAAGCTTTCTTT. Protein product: CASSLYGQSKGNTEAFF.